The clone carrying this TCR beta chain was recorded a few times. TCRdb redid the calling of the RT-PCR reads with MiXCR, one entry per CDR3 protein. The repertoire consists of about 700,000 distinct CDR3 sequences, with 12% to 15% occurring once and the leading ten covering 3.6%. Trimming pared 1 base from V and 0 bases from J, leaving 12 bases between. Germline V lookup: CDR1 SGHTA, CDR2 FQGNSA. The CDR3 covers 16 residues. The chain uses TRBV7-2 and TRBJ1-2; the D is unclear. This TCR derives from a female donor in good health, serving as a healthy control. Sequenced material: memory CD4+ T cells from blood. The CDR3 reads CASSLGARVANYGYTF. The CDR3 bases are TGTGCCAGCAGCTTAGGGGCTAGGGTAGCTAACTATGGCTACACCTTC.